The 14 T cell receptor beta chains below were found in one sample sequenced in a study of T cells in Graves' hyperthyroidism and ophthalmopathy. TCR beta CDR3 region amplification was performed from RNA transcripts. Carried out on the TCR CDR3, a first-round RT-PCR used the HTBI primer set. One entry per CDR3 protein results from TCRdb running MiXCR on the multiplex PCR reads. Of about 380,000 distinct CDR3 sequences in the sample, about 14% were seen once. The sequenced material came from blood. The source is a woman in her twenties or thirties with Graves' ophthalmopathy.

This clonotype was seen ten or more times. This chain's CDR3 is CASSLSSGRNYEQYF. CDR3 sequence (DNA): TGTGCCAGCAGTTTAAGTTCGGGCAGAAACTACGAGCAGTACTTC. The chain employs TRBV12-3 or TRBV12-4 and TRBJ2-7; unclear D gene. Trimming pared 2 bases from V and 3 bases from J, leaving 14 bases between. The CDR3 is 15 amino acids.

A word on this clonotype: A read error may be the cause here, since a much bigger clone is one base away. The chain links TRBV10-3 to TRBJ2-5; D gene uncertain. CDR3 length: 12 residues. The V end lost 8 bases, the J end lost 5 bases, and 12 bases lay between the germline ends. Germline CDR1 and CDR2: ENHRY and SYGVKD. The CDR3 spells CAIGASRETQYF. CDR3 in DNA: TGTGCCATCGGCGCCAGCAGGGAGACCCAGTACTTC.

The table lists this clonotype with many counts. The chain employs TRBV20-1 and TRBJ2-5, with D maybe TRBD1 (6 bases). V lost 7 bases and J lost 5, with 20 bases in between. The CDR3 is 14 residues long. Germline lookup yields CDR1 DFQATT and CDR2 SNEGSKA (reference sequence). The CDR3 region is CSVGRRGIVETQYF. DNA for the CDR3: TGCAGTGTAGGCAGAAGGGGGATAGTGGAGACCCAGTACTTC.

The gene calls are TRBV6-1 and TRBJ1-5; D call uncertain. Trimming stripped 7 bases from V and 3 bases from J, with 7 bases between. The CDR3 covers 12 residues. Germline CDR1 and CDR2: MNHNS and SASEGT. Here the CDR3 DNA reads TGTGCCAGCAATAGATTCAATCAGCCCCAGCATTTT. Its translation: CASNRFNQPQHF.

This clonotype showed up many times. The chain has TRBV3-1 and TRBJ2-3, with 13 bases identical to TRBD2. The germline V gene encodes CDR1 LGHDT and CDR2 YNNKEL (reference sequence). The CDR3 has 17 amino acids. Trimming took 3 bases from V and 3 from J; bases not matched to a gene: 6. The CDR3 DNA is TGTGCCAGCAGCCATGACTGGGGACTAGCGGGGACAGATACGCAGTATTTT. Its translation: CASSHDWGLAGTDTQYF.

This clonotype was observed at least ten times. The chain joins TRBV18 to TRBJ1-1; 8 bases are shared with TRBD1. The CDR3 is 14 amino acids. Germline CDR1 reads KGHSH; CDR2 reads LQKENI. V dropped 4 bases and J dropped 6; count of bases not matched to a gene: 7. CDR3 coding DNA: TGTGCCAGCTCACACCAGGGGGCTCGGTCTGAAGCTTTCTTT. It specifies CASSHQGARSEAFF.

The chain couples TRBV19 to TRBJ1-6; D is unresolved. Germline V gene data show CDR1 as LNHDA and CDR2 as SQIVND (reference sequence). V was shortened by 5 bases and J by 8 bases, with 10 bases between the two germline ends. This CDR3 comprises 13 residues. The CDR3 DNA is TGTGCCAGTAGTTGGGGAAGAGATTCACCCCTCCACTTT. Encoded protein: CASSWGRDSPLHF.

The table lists this clonotype with many counts. The rearrangement joins TRBV7-9 to TRBJ2-7; TRBD2 aligns across 7 bases. The germline V gene has CDR1 SEHNR and CDR2 FQNEAQ (reference sequence). V shed 1 base, J shed 6 bases, and the junction held 3 bases outside the gene matches. This CDR3 has 13 residues. CDR3 DNA sequence: TGTGCCAGCAGCTTAGTAGCGGGTAGCGAGCAGTACTTC. This sequence encodes CASSLVAGSEQYF.

This clonotype has more than one count but fewer than ten. This chain connects TRBV3-1 to TRBJ2-3; D gene uncertain. CDR3 length: 15 amino acids. Between the trimmed V and J ends, which lost 4 bases and 0 bases, there was a span of 11 bases. CDR1 and CDR2 (germline): LGHDT, YNNKEL (reference sequence). The CDR3 region is CASSPTASSTDTQYF. Written as DNA, the CDR3 is TGTGCCAGCAGCCCCACAGCCTCTAGCACAGATACGCAGTATTTT.

This clonotype was observed at least ten times. The V call is TRBV3-1, the J call TRBJ1-6; D might be TRBD1 (6 bases). Germline CDR1 is LGHDT and CDR2 is YNNKEL (reference sequence). The length of the CDR3 is 15 residues. The V gene lost 0 bases and the J gene lost 9 bases, with 12 bases spanning the gap. CDR3 sequence: CASSQDVGGSSPLHF. Here the CDR3 DNA reads TGTGCCAGCAGCCAAGATGTGGGGGGCTCTTCACCCCTCCACTTT.

This clonotype showed up just a few times. The chain combines TRBV2 with TRBJ1-6; no clear D. The CDR3 is 14 residues long. V was trimmed by 5 bases and J by 9 bases, leaving 14 bases between them. CDR1 SNHLY and CDR2 FYNNEI come from the germline V gene. CDR3 in amino acids: CASSYLSLGSPLHF. Written as DNA, the CDR3 is TGTGCCAGCAGTTACTTAAGCCTTGGTTCACCCCTCCACTTT. Full variable domain (rest looked up from reference TRBV2 and TRBJ1-6): EPEVTQTPSHQVTQMGQEVILRCVPISNHLYFYWYRQILGQKVEFLVSFYNNEISEKSEIFDDQFSVERPDGSNFTLKIRSTKLEDSAMYFCASSYLSLGSPLHFGNGTRLTVT.

At least ten counts were recorded for this clonotype. CDR3 DNA: TGTGCCACCCCCTATTTCCGGGAGAGAAGCTCCTACGAGCAGTACTTC. This codes for CATPYFRERSSYEQYF. The V gene is TRBV11-3, the J gene TRBJ2-7, with a weak D call TRBD2 (6 bases). Germline V lookup: CDR1 SGHNT, CDR2 YENEEA. The CDR3 sequence is 16 residues long. Trimming stripped 10 bases from V and 0 bases from J, with 22 bases between.

This clonotype has a count of ten or more. The chain recombines TRBV28 with TRBJ1-1; possibly TRBD1 for D (5 bases). The germline V gene has CDR1 MDHEN and CDR2 SYDVKM. This CDR3 has 15 amino acids. V lost 4 bases to trimming and J lost 2 bases, with 14 bases between them. The CDR3 region has the DNA TGTGCCAGCAGTTCGGGGGTCGCCAGAAACACTGAAGCTTTCTTT. Protein: CASSSGVARNTEAFF.

This clonotype was recorded many times. CDR3 coding DNA: TGTGCCAGCAAAAAGGGACACCAAATGTACAATGAGCAGTTCTTC. Its protein is CASKKGHQMYNEQFF. The rearrangement links TRBV6-1 to TRBJ2-1, with TRBD1 as a possible D gene (6 bases). Germline assignment: CDR1 MNHNS and CDR2 SASEGT. The V end was cut by 7 bases, the J end by 4 bases, with 17 bases between. The CDR3 runs 15 residues.